This T cell receptor beta chain was sequenced for a study of blood T cell repertoires in COVID-19 (dated by TCRdb to about 2020). For the study in its entirety: Collaborator samples came from the United States, Italy and Spain and covered acute and convalescent phases of COVID-19. The material from the prospective study consisted of cDNA or gDNA derived from T cells, B-cell-depleted T cells, or PBMCs. Deeply sampled blood TCRbeta repertoires from subjects exposed to, actively infected with, or recovered from COVID-19 were included in the dataset. A freely available public database, intended as a resource for researchers studying the immune response to SARS-CoV-2, is where the repertoires were released. Samples came from the ongoing ImmuneRACE study (first 160 participants) plus 1,254 subjects from 6 global collaborators. Sample metadata almost always included a de-identified subject ID, COVID-19 status, age in years and sex. HLA class I and class II types, where available, came from metadata supplied by the sample provider rather than from assay-based typing.

A word on this clone: Its cognate antigen has yet to be identified. No much larger clone exists at a distance of one base, and base qualities are not known.

Overall study results and their limits: How much clinical and demographic metadata was included differed by source and by participant, and the metadata was provided uncurated.

V trim: 7 bases; J trim: 13 bases; unmatched bases: 9. Looking up the germline V gene (reference sequence) yields CDR1 LGHDT and CDR2 YNNKEL. There are 12 amino acids in the CDR3, from cysteine to phenylalanine inclusive. The CDR3 DNA has 36 bases and is translated from base 1. TCRbeta CDR3 regions were amplified from genomic DNA by means of the immunoSEQ Assay, a bias-controlled multiplex PCR. The paper's processing steps were these. The number of nucleated cells in each sample was estimated by amplification of reference gene primers within the assay. Sequence reads were collapsed and filtered to measure the absolute abundance of every unique TCRbeta CDR3 rearrangement. For each sample, productive Simpson clonality was calculated as the square root of Simpson's diversity index over productive rearrangements. TCRdb took over this immuneACCESS table, retaining in-frame rearrangements with V and J assigned. Such tables are incomplete; in checked studies, under half of the missing clones stem from an unresolved V gene, and the remainder is unexplained. For V, J and clone size, that table is used; D and trimming come from the DNA. The table for this sample lists hundreds of thousands of clones; around nine tenths of them were counted only once. Jointly, the top ten make up around 1.6% of the sample.

In the prospective study, participants were 18 to 89 years old, resided in about two dozen geographic areas of the United States, and were enrolled through a virtual design. In the prospective study, cohorts were assigned on the basis of participant-reported clinical history obtained from a screening survey and a study questionnaire. Recovered participants in ImmuneRACE Cohort 3 were defined as having two consecutive negative NP/OP PCR tests, clearance from a healthcare professional, or resolution of symptoms. In the prospective study, mobile phlebotomists collected whole blood, serum and a nasopharyngeal or oropharyngeal swab from each participant. Over a roughly 2-month period, participants in the prospective study had the option of providing additional blood draws and questionnaires. Before DNA extraction, blood samples from the prospective study were shipped at room temperature or frozen.

Sequencing was done on a sample of PBMCs or T cells enriched from blood (not recorded which). This receptor was identified in a woman between 50 and 59 years old who had recovered from COVID-19. This chain is built from TRBV3-1 (or the pseudogene TRBV3-2) and TRBJ1-4; 7 bases in between match TRBD1. The CDR3 region reads CASNRGWGALFF. The DNA sequence reads TGTGCCAGCAACAGGGGTTGGGGCGCACTGTTTTTT.